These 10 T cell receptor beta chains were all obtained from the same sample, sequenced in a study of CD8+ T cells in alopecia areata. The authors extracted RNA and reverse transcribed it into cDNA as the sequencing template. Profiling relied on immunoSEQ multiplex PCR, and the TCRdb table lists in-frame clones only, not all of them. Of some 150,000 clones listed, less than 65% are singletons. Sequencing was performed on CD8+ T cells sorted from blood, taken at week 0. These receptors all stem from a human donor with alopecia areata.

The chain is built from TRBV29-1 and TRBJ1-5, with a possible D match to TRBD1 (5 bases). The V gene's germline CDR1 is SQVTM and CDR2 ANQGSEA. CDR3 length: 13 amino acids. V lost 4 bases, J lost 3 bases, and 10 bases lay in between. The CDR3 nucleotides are TGCAGCGTTGCAATGGGGGACAATCAGCCCCAGCATTTT. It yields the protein CSVAMGDNQPQHF. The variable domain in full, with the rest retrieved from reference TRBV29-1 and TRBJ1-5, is SAVISQKPSRDICQRGTSLTIQCQVDSQVTMMFWYRQQPGQSLTLIATANQGSEATYESGFVIDKFPISRPNLTFSTLTVSNMSPEDSSIYLCSVAMGDNQPQHFGDGTRLSIL.

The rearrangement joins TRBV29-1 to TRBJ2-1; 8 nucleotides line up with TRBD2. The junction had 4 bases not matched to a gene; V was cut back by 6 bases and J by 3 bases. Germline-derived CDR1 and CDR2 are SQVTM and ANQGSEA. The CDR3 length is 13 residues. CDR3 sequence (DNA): TGCAGCGTACGGGGGGGACTCTACAATGAGCAGTTCTTC. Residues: CSVRGGLYNEQFF.

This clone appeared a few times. CDR3 nucleotides: TGTGCCAGCAGCCAAGTAGGCACTGAAGCTTTCTTT. Its translation: CASSQVGTEAFF. This rearrangement joins TRBV13 to TRBJ1-1, with D hard to call. Germline CDR1 is PRHDT and CDR2 is FYEKMQ (reference sequence). The CDR3 runs to 12 residues. V was cut by 5 bases and J by 4 bases, with 8 bases left in between.

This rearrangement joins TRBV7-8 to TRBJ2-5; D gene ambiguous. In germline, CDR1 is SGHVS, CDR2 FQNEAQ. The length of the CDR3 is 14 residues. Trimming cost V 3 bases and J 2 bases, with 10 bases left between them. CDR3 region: CASSFRTRQETQYF. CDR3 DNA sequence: TGTGCCAGCAGCTTTCGGACCCGGCAAGAGACCCAGTACTTC.

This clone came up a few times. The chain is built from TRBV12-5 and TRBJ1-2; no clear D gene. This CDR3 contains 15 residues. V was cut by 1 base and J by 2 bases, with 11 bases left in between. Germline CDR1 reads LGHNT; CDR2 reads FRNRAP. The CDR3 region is CASGLEGFQNYGYTF. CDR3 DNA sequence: TGTGCTAGTGGTTTGGAGGGATTTCAGAACTATGGCTACACCTTC.

The CDR3 DNA sequence: TGCGCCAGCAGCATCGACGGGAGCTCCTATAATTCACCCCTCCACTTT. It encodes CASSIDGSSYNSPLHF. This chain joins TRBV5-1 and TRBJ1-6; D call uncertain. The CDR3 runs 16 residues. Germline CDR1 and CDR2: SGHRS and YFSETQ. The V end lost 4 bases, the J end lost 0 bases, and 11 bases lay between the germline ends.

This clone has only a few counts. CDR3 sequence reads: CASSTGAIIGELFF. CDR3 bases: TGCGCCAGCAGCACGGGGGCGATAATCGGGGAGCTGTTTTTT. V is TRBV5-1 and J is TRBJ2-2; D tentatively reads TRBD1 or TRBD2 (6 bases each). The length of the CDR3 is 14 residues. V was shortened by 4 bases and J by 7 bases, with 14 bases between the two germline ends. From germline, CDR1 is SGHRS and CDR2 YFSETQ.

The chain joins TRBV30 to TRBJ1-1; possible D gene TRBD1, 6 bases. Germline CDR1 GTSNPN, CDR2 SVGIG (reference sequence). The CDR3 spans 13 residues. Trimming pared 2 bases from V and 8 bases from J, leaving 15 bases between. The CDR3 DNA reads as TGTGCCTGGAGTTTAACGCCCGGGACAGAAGCTTTCTTT. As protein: CAWSLTPGTEAFF.

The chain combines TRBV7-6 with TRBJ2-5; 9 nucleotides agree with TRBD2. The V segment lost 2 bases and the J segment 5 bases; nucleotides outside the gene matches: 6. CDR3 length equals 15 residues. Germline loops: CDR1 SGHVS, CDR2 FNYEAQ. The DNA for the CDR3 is TGTGCCAGCAGCTTAATGATCGGGACTAGCGAGACCCAGTACTTC. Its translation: CASSLMIGTSETQYF. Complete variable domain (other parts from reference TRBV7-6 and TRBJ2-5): GAGVSQSPRYKVTKRGQDVALRCDPISGHVSLYWYRQALGQGPEFLTYFNYEAQQDKSGLPNDRFSAERPEGSISTLTIQRTEQRDSAMYRCASSLMIGTSETQYFGPGTRLLVL.

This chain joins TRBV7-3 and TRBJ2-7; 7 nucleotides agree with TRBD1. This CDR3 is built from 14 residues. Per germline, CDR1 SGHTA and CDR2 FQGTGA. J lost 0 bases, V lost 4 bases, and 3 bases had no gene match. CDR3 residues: CASSSGTVSYEQYF. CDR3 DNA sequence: TGTGCCAGCAGCTCCGGGACAGTCTCCTACGAGCAGTACTTC.